This section outlines one TCR beta chain sequence together with its context. Its target is unknown. This entry comes from a study of Ad26.COV2.S vaccination and SARS-CoV-2 variants. As for the study in general: Once, or twice with 56 days between doses, Ad26.COV2.S was given intramuscularly.

Study-level results: The TCR-based breadth and depth measures might underestimate overall T cell responses.

Assay: immunoSEQ multiplex PCR; the TCRdb copy retains only in-frame clones and omits some. The sample lists 400,000 to 500,000 clones, around 89% occurring once. The V gene's germline CDR1 is SGHAT and CDR2 FQNNGV. The CDR3 has 14 residues. Between the trimmed V and J ends, which lost 3 bases and 3 bases, there was a span of 12 bases. Treatment defined: 15 to 20 received Ad26.COV2.S at low or high dose, single or two shots; 5 received placebo; per-sample allocation not given. On day 63 after the first injection, vaccine and placebo recipients gave samples. The chain uses TRBV11-2 and TRBJ2-7; weak D call: TRBD1 (6 bases). The sequencing used peripheral blood, collected in a trial of Ad26.COV2.S vaccine versus placebo. The source of this sequence is a person aged 18 to 59 who received the Ad26.COV2.S COVID-19 vaccine or a placebo. The CDR3 region is CASSLGAGFYEQYF. The CDR3 DNA follows: TGTGCCAGCAGCTTGGGGGCAGGGTTCTACGAGCAGTACTTC.